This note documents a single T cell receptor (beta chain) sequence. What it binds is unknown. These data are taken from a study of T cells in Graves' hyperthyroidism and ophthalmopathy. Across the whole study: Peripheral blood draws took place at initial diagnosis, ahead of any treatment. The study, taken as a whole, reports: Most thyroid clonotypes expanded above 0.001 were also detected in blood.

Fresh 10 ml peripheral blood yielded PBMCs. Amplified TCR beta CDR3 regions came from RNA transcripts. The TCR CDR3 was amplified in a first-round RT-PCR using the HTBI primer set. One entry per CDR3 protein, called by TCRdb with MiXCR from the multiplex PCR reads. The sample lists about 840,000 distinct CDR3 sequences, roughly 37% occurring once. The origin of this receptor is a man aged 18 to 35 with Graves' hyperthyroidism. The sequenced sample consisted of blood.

Here the CDR3 reads CSARVGGPYEQYF. CDR3 in DNA: TGCAGTGCTAGGGTGGGAGGGCCTTACGAGCAGTACTTC. V is TRBV20-1 and J is TRBJ2-7, with TRBD2 matching over 7 bases. Per the germline V gene, CDR1 is DFQATT and CDR2 is SNEGSKA (reference sequence). There are 13 residues in the CDR3. V trimming: 3 bases; J trimming: 4 bases; junction bases outside the gene matches: 6.